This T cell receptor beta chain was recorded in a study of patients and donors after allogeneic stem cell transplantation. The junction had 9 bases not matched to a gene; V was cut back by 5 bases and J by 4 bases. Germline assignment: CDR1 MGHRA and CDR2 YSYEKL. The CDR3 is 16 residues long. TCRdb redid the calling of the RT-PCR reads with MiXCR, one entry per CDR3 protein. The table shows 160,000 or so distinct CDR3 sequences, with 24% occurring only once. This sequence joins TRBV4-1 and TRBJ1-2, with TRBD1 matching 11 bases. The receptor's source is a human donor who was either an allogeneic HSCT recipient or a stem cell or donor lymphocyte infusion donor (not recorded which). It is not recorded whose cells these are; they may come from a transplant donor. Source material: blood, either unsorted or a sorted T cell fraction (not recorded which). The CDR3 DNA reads TGCGCCAGCAGCAAGGACAGGGGGCTCCACCCCTATGGCTACACCTTC. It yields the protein CASSKDRGLHPYGYTF.